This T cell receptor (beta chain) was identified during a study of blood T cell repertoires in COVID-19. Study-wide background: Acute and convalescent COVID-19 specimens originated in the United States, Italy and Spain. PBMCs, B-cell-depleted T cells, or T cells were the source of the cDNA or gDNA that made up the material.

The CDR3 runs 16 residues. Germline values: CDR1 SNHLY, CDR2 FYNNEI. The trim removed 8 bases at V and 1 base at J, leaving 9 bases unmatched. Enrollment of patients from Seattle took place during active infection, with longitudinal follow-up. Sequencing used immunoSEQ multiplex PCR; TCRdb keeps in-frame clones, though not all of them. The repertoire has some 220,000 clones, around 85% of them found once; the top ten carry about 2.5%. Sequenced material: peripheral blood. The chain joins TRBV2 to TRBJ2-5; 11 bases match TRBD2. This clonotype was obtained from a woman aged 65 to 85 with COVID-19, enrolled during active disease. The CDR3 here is CASEIGLAGIQETQYF. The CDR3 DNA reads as TGTGCCAGCGAGATCGGACTAGCGGGCATCCAAGAGACCCAGTACTTC.